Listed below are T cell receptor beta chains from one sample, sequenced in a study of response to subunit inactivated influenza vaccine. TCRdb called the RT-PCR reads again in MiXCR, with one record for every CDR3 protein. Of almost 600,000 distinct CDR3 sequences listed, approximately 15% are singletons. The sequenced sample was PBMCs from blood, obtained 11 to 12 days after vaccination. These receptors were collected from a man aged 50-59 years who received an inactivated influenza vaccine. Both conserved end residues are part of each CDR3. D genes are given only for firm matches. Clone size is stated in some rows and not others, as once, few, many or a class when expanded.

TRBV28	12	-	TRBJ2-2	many	TGTGCCAGCAAGACGTGGGCCGGGGAGCTGTTTTTT	CASKTWAGELFF
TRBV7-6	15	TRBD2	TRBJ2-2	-	TGTGCCAGCAGCTTAGGCGGGGGGCACACCGGGGAGCTGTTTTTT	CASSLGGGHTGELFF
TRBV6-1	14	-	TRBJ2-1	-	TGTGCCAGCAGTGAACTGGGGCGGGGTGGCGAGCAGTTCTTC	CASSELGRGGEQFF
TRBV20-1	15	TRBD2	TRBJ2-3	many	TGCAGTGCTAAGCGGGGGGGAGGGGGCGCAGATACGCAGTATTTT	CSAKRGGGGADTQYF
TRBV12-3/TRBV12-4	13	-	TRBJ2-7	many	TGTGCCAGCAGTCGGGACTTCTCCTACGAGCAGTACTTC	CASSRDFSYEQYF
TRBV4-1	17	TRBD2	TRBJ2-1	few	TGCGCCAGCAGCCACCACAGACTAGCGGGAGAAGGAAATGAGCAGTTCTTC	CASSHHRLAGEGNEQFF
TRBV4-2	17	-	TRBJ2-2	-	TGTGCCAGCAGCCAAGGGGGACCGGGTTCGAACACCGGGGAGCTGTTTTTT	CASSQGGPGSNTGELFF
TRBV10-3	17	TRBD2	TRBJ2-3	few	TGTGCCATCAGTGAGGGTCCCCTAGCGGGAGGCACAGATACGCAGTATTTT	CAISEGPLAGGTDTQYF
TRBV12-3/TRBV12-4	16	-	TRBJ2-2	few	TGTGCCAGCAGTAACCGGCCAAAGCCCCTCACCGGGGAGCTGTTTTTT	CASSNRPKPLTGELFF
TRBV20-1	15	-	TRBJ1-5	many	TGCAGTGCTAGGCCTCCGGGGGCCAGCAATCAGCCCCAGCATTTT	CSARPPGASNQPQHF
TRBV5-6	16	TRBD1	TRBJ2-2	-	TGTGCCAGCAGCCGACCCGGGACAGTAAACACCGGGGAGCTGTTTTTT	CASSRPGTVNTGELFF
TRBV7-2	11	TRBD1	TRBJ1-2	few	TGTGCCAGCAGCTTCGACAGGGAAAAAACCTTC	CASSFDREKTF
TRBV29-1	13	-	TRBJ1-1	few	TGCAGCGTTGAACCCGGGATGAACACTGAAGCTTTCTTT	CSVEPGMNTEAFF
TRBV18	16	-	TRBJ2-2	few	TGTGCCAGCTCCGAAGGCACACCGTTAATCACCGGGGAGCTGTTTTTT	CASSEGTPLITGELFF
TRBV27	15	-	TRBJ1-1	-	TGTGCCAGCAGTACCTCCCGGACGGTGAACACTGAAGCTTTCTTT	CASSTSRTVNTEAFF
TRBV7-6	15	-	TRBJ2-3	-	TGTGCCAGCAGCCCCGAACAGGACTACACAGATACGCAGTATTTT	CASSPEQDYTDTQYF
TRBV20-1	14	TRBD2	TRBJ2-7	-	TGCAGTGCTACCGGGACTAGCGGCACCTACGAGCAGTACTTC	CSATGTSGTYEQYF
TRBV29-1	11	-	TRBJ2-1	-	TGCAGCGTTGAAACTAACAATGAGCAGTTCTTC	CSVETNNEQFF
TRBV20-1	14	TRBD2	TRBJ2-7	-	TGCAGTGCTAGACAGAGCGGGAGATCTTGGGAGCAGTACTTC	CSARQSGRSWEQYF
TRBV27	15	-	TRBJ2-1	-	TGTGCCAGCAGTTTACTTACTAGAGAATACAATGAGCAGTTCTTC	CASSLLTREYNEQFF
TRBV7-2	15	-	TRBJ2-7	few	TGTGCCAGCAGATCCGCCGGGACGGTGGCCTACGAGCAGTACTTC	CASRSAGTVAYEQYF
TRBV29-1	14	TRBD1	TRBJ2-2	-	TGCAGCACAAGGACAGGGGCGAACACCGGGGAGCTGTTTTTT	CSTRTGANTGELFF
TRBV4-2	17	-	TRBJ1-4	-	TGTGCCAGCAGCCAAGAGTTCCCCGGGACGGGTAATGAAAAACTGTTTTTT	CASSQEFPGTGNEKLFF
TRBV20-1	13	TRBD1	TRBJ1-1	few	TGCAGTGCTACAAGGACAGGCCGCACTGAAGCTTTCTTT	CSATRTGRTEAFF
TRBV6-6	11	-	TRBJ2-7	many	TGTGCCACCACCTCGCGGGGCGAGCAGTACTTC	CATTSRGEQYF
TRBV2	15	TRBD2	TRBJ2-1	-	TGTGCCAGCAAAATAGCGGGGGGGTCCTACAATGAGCAGTTCTTC	CASKIAGGSYNEQFF
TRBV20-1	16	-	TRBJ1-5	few	TGCAGTGCTAATAAACGATCGGGATCTAGCAATCAGCCCCAGCATTTT	CSANKRSGSSNQPQHF
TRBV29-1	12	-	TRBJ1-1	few	TGCAGCGTCTGGACAGAGAACACTGAAGCTTTCTTT	CSVWTENTEAFF
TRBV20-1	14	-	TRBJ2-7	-	TGCAGTGCTAGAGACACCAAAAAGACCTACGAGCAGTACTTC	CSARDTKKTYEQYF
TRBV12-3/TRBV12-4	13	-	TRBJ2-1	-	TGTGCCAGCAGTTTATGGGGATACAATGAGCAGTTCTTC	CASSLWGYNEQFF
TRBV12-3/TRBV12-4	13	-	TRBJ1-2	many	TGTGCCAGCAGTATACAGGATAACTATGGCTACACCTTC	CASSIQDNYGYTF
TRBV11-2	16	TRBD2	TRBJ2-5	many	TGTGCCAGCAGCTCGAGACTAGCGGGACCTCAAGAGACCCAGTACTTC	CASSSRLAGPQETQYF
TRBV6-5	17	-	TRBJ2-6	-	TGTGCCAGCAGTTACGGAGTCACCGACTCTGGGGCCAACGTCCTGACTTTC	CASSYGVTDSGANVLTF
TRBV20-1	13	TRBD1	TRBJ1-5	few	TGCAGTGCCCAAAAAACAGGGGAACAGCCCCAGCATTTT	CSAQKTGEQPQHF
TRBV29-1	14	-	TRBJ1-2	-	TGCAGCGTTGATCGGGGGGCAGGAGGCTATGGCTACACCTTC	CSVDRGAGGYGYTF
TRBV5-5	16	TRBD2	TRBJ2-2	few	TGTGCCAGCAGCCAACTCAAGCGGGGGAACACCGGGGAGCTGTTTTTT	CASSQLKRGNTGELFF
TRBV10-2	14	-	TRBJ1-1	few	TGCGCCAGCAGTGAGTCGATAGGGAGCGCTGAAGCTTTCTTT	CASSESIGSAEAFF
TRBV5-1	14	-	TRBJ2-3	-	TGCGCCAGCAGGATGGGGTGGAACACAGATACGCAGTATTTT	CASRMGWNTDTQYF
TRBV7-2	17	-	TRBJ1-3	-	TGTGCCAGCAGCTTAGCGCTACTGACCGCCTCTGGAAACACCATATATTTT	CASSLALLTASGNTIYF
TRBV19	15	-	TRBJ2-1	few	TGTGCCTCTACCCCGGGAGCTACTCTTAACAATGAGCAGTTCTTC	CASTPGATLNNEQFF
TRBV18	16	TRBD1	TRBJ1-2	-	TGTGCCAGCTCACCACCCTCCCGGACAGGGAACTATGGCTACACCTTC	CASSPPSRTGNYGYTF
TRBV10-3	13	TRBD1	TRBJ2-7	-	TGTGCCATCAGGGGGACAGGGGACAACGAGCAGTACTTC	CAIRGTGDNEQYF
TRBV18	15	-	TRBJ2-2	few	TGTGCCAGCTCACCCTACAGGGCATACACCGGGGAGCTGTTTTTT	CASSPYRAYTGELFF
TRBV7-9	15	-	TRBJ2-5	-	TGTGCCAGCAGCTTTTCGGGGCTTGGGGCAGAGACCCAGTACTTC	CASSFSGLGAETQYF
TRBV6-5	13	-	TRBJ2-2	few	TGTGCCAGCAGTTACCTGGACACCGGGGAGCTGTTTTTT	CASSYLDTGELFF
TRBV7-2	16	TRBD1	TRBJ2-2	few	TGTGCCAGCAGCTTAGATCAGGGGGCGCTGACCGGGGAGCTGTTTTTT	CASSLDQGALTGELFF
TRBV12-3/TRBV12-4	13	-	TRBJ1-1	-	TGTGCCAGCAGTTTAGGTATAGGAGCTGAAGCTTTCTTT	CASSLGIGAEAFF
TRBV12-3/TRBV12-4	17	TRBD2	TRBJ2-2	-	TGTGCCAGCAGTACCGGGACTAGTAGTGTTTGGGTCCGGGAGCTGTTTTTT	CASSTGTSSVWVRELFF
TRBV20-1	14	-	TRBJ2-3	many	TGCAGTGCTGACGGACTGGGGAGCACAGATACGCAGTATTTT	CSADGLGSTDTQYF
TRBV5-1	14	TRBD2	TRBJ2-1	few	TGCGCCAGCAGCATCGGCTGGGGGGGGAATGAGCAGTTCTTC	CASSIGWGGNEQFF
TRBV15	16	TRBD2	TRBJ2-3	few	TGTGCCACCAGCAGAGGAGGTAGCGGGAGTACAGATACGCAGTATTTT	CATSRGGSGSTDTQYF
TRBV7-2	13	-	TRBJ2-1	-	TGTGCCAGCAGCGCGGACTTTACCAATGAGCAGTTCTTC	CASSADFTNEQFF
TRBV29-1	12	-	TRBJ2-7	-	TGCAGCGTTGAACAGGGGTCCTACGAGCAGTACTTC	CSVEQGSYEQYF
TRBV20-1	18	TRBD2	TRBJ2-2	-	TGCAGTGCCAAACCGGGTCTAGCGGGAGGCGCGAACACCGGGGAGCTGTTTTTT	CSAKPGLAGGANTGELFF
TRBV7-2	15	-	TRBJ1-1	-	TGTGCCAGCAGCTTCCTTGGGGGGCTCGGCACTGAAGCTTTCTTT	CASSFLGGLGTEAFF